The 17 T cell receptor beta chains listed next were all sequenced from one sample in a study of post-analysis software for immune sequencing data. Their recognized antigens are unknown. Each TCR beta cDNA library carried unique molecular identifiers. TCRdb reanalysed the PCR reads using MiXCR and keeps one entry per CDR3 protein. Of approximately 630,000 distinct CDR3 sequences listed, more than 50% are singletons. The study, taken as a whole, reports: TRBV5-6, TRBV5-1 and TRBV20-1 were among several TRBV segments more frequent in patients than controls.

What was sequenced was blood. The receptors here all came from a girl aged 2-10 years with multiple sclerosis.

V is TRBV7-8 and J is TRBJ2-6; 10 bases fit TRBD1. Losses at the gene ends were 5 bases for V and 0 bases for J; bases not matched to a gene: 7. The CDR3 has 18 amino acids. Per germline, CDR1 SGHVS and CDR2 FQNEAQ. The CDR3 DNA sequence: TGTGCCAGCAGCCTAAGGACAGGGGGTAGCTCTGGGGCCAACGTCCTGACTTTC. Its translation is CASSLRTGGSSGANVLTF.

The chain links TRBV10-3 to TRBJ2-5, with 7 bases that match TRBD1. The CDR3 spans 15 residues. Trimming removed 10 bases from V and 0 bases from J; junction bases left unmatched: 11. In germline, CDR1 is ENHRY, CDR2 SYGVKD. The CDR3 loop is CATTLTGRHQETQYF. The CDR3 nucleotides read TGTGCCACGACCCTGACAGGGCGGCACCAAGAGACCCAGTACTTC.

This chain links TRBV4-1 with TRBJ2-5, with 10 bases that match TRBD2. This CDR3 region has 18 residues. V shed 0 bases, J shed 2 bases, and the junction held 9 bases outside the gene matches. Germline CDR1 MGHRA, CDR2 YSYEKL. The CDR3 DNA is TGCGCCAGCAGCCAAGATCAGGTAGCGGGGGGTCTTCAAGAGACCCAGTACTTC. Protein product: CASSQDQVAGGLQETQYF.

This clonotype has a single count. This chain joins TRBV20-1 and TRBJ2-5; D perhaps matches TRBD2 (6 bases). The J call may not be correct, given that the DNA end is closer to TRBJ2-7. The CDR3 is made up of 13 amino acids. Germline V gene data show CDR1 as DFQATT and CDR2 as SNEGSKA (reference sequence). This chain's CDR3 is CSARHGSWGEQYF. The CDR3 DNA reads TGCAGTGCTAGACACGGGAGCTGGGGCGAGCAGTACTTC.

V is TRBV7-2 and J is TRBJ2-3, with 8 bases matching TRBD2. Germline V lookup: CDR1 SGHTA, CDR2 FQGNSA. The CDR3 length is 17 residues. V shed 1 base and J 2 bases; nucleotides not matched to a gene: 8. In DNA form, the CDR3 reads TGTGCCAGCAGCTTAGTTCCCGGGGGGGCGCCCACAGATACGCAGTATTTT. Its protein product is CASSLVPGGAPTDTQYF.

V usage is TRBV4-3 and J usage is TRBJ2-1, with D unclear. Trimming removed 0 bases at V and 6 bases at J, with 15 bases between. This CDR3 comprises 16 residues. Germline loops: CDR1 LGHNA, CDR2 YSLEER. The CDR3: CASSQDLQPRINEQFF. CDR3 coding DNA: TGCGCCAGCAGCCAAGATCTCCAGCCCCGGATCAATGAGCAGTTCTTC.

This chain links TRBV20-1 with TRBJ2-4; 14 positions match TRBD2. CDR1 and CDR2 from the germline V gene are DFQATT and SNEGSKA (reference sequence). The CDR3 runs to 18 residues. J was trimmed by 0 bases and V by 4 bases; bases with no gene match: 8. CDR3 DNA: TGCAGTGCTACCAAGACTAGCGGGGGGGCCTTAGCCAAAAACATTCAGTACTTC. Amino acids: CSATKTSGGALAKNIQYF.

The rearrangement joins TRBV6-2 or TRBV6-3 to TRBJ1-5; TRBD1 might be the D (5 bases). The CDR3 spans 15 residues. V was trimmed by 7 bases and J by 6 bases, leaving 19 bases between them. In germline, CDR1 is MNHEY, CDR2 SVGEGT. The CDR3 is CASTGMPREGQPQHF. Here the CDR3 DNA reads TGTGCCAGCACCGGCATGCCCAGGGAAGGTCAGCCCCAGCATTTT.

The chain is built from TRBV7-2 and TRBJ1-6; D may be TRBD1 (5 bases). Germline assignment: CDR1 SGHTA and CDR2 FQGNSA. Trimming took off 7 bases at V and 6 bases at J, with 19 bases between the two ends. The CDR3 totals 16 residues. The CDR3 DNA reads as TGTGCCAGCACCACCCAGGGTGGGGCCAGTAATTCACCCCTCCACTTT. Protein product: CASTTQGGASNSPLHF. Complete variable domain (other parts from reference TRBV7-2 and TRBJ1-6): GAGVSQSPSNKVTEKGKDVELRCDPISGHTALYWYRQSLGQGLEFLIYFQGNSAPDKSGLPSDRFSAERTGGSVSTLTIQRTQQEDSAVYLCASTTQGGASNSPLHFGNGTRLTVT.

This clonotype is a singleton in its sample. This rearrangement joins TRBV5-1 to TRBJ1-4; 7 positions agree with TRBD1. V lost 7 bases to trimming and J lost 5 bases; unmatched junction nucleotides: 8. The CDR3 has 14 amino acids. Germline V lookup: CDR1 SGHRS, CDR2 YFSETQ. The DNA of the CDR3 is TGCGCCAGCTACAACGGACAGGAAAATGAAAAACTGTTTTTT. Its translation is CASYNGQENEKLFF. Variable domain in full (rest from reference TRBV5-1 and TRBJ1-4): KAGVTQTPRYLIKTRGQQVTLSCSPISGHRSVSWYQQTPGQGLQFLFEYFSETQRNKGNFPGRFSGRQFSNSRSEMNVSTLELGDSALYLCASYNGQENEKLFFGSGTQLSVL.

The chain carries TRBV6-6 and TRBJ2-1; 10 positions agree with TRBD2. The CDR3 covers 16 residues. The germline CDR1 and CDR2 sequences are MNHNY and SVGAGI (reference sequence). J lost 5 bases, V lost 2 bases, and 6 bases had no gene match. DNA of the CDR3: TGTGCCAGCAGTTACCCCCTAGCGGGGGATGACAATGAGCAGTTCTTC. Amino acids: CASSYPLAGDDNEQFF.

Only a few counts were recorded for this clonotype. CDR3 amino acids: CASSLDMDGRNYGYTF. CDR3 bases: TGTGCCAGCAGCTTAGATATGGACGGACGAAACTATGGCTACACCTTC. The chain couples TRBV7-2 to TRBJ1-2; D is unresolved. Germline CDR1 is SGHTA and CDR2 is FQGNSA. The CDR3 extends over 16 amino acids. The V gene lost 1 base and the J gene lost 2 bases, with 14 bases spanning the gap.

V is TRBV19 and J is TRBJ2-5, with 9 bases lining up with TRBD2. Trimming took 3 bases from V and 14 from J; bases not matched to a gene: 22. The CDR3 has 17 residues. Germline V gives CDR1 LNHDA, CDR2 SQIVND (reference sequence). The CDR3 spells CASSINPTSGFSNEHYF. The CDR3 DNA is TGTGCCAGTAGTATCAACCCAACTAGCGGGTTCTCCAATGAGCACTACTTC.

J is TRBJ2-5 and V is TRBV7-2; a weak D match, TRBD1 (6 bases). CDR3 length equals 13 residues. Deletions cut 3 bases from V and 2 bases from J, with 7 bases between. Germline CDR1 reads SGHTA; CDR2 reads FQGNSA. CDR3 protein: CASSFDRQETQYF. The CDR3 coding sequence is TGTGCCAGCAGCTTCGACAGGCAAGAGACCCAGTACTTC. The entire variable domain, with the rest obtained from reference TRBV7-2 and TRBJ2-5, is as follows: GAGVSQSPSNKVTEKGKDVELRCDPISGHTALYWYRQSLGQGLEFLIYFQGNSAPDKSGLPSDRFSAERTGGSVSTLTIQRTQQEDSAVYLCASSFDRQETQYFGPGTRLLVL.

The V call is TRBV3-1, the J call TRBJ2-5; D is unclear. The tail of the sequence fits TRBJ2-7 better, so the J call may be wrong. Per the germline V gene, CDR1 is LGHDT and CDR2 is YNNKEL (reference sequence). There are 14 residues in the CDR3. The DNA for the CDR3 is TGTGCCAGCAGCCCCAGACCATTCTCCTACGAGCAGTACTTC. It translates to CASSPRPFSYEQYF.

This clonotype has just a few counts. The chain joins TRBV4-3 to TRBJ2-7; 12 bases match TRBD2. With the DNA end fitting TRBJ2-5 better, the J assignment may be wrong. The CDR3 consists of 18 residues. Per the germline V gene, CDR1 is LGHNA and CDR2 is YSLEER. The CDR3 region has the DNA TGCGCCAGCAGCCAAGGGCATATAACTAGCGGGGGGCAGGAGACCCAGTACTTC. Encoded protein: CASSQGHITSGGQETQYF.

A few counts support this clonotype. The chain employs TRBV12-3 or TRBV12-4 and TRBJ2-3; TRBD2 aligns across 12 bases. J was trimmed by 2 bases and V by 0 bases; bases with no gene match: 12. The CDR3 is 20 residues long. CDR3 DNA: TGTGCCAGCAGTTTAGCGGTGAGACTAGCGGGAGCGGAGTACACAGATACGCAGTATTTT. As protein: CASSLAVRLAGAEYTDTQYF.